The 13 T cell receptor beta chains presented below share a single source sample, sequenced in a study of blood T cell repertoires in COVID-19. Clones were sequenced by immunoSEQ multiplex PCR, and TCRdb holds only the in-frame ones, with some missing. The top ten clones hold about 1.9% of a sample with fewer than 350,000 clones, around 85% of them seen once. Sequences were obtained from peripheral blood. All receptors derive from a woman under 40 who had recovered from COVID-19.

The rearrangement links TRBV10-2 to TRBJ1-2; D call uncertain. The ends were cut back, 7 bases at V and 4 bases at J, with 16 bases in the middle. CDR1 and CDR2 from the germline V gene are WSHSY and SAAADI. The CDR3 extends over 14 amino acids. The CDR3, as DNA: TGCGCCAGCAATGAACCCGCCTTAGCCTATGGCTACACCTTC. This translates into CASNEPALAYGYTF.

The rearrangement links TRBV11-2 to TRBJ1-4, with D maybe TRBD1 (5 bases). Germline V gives CDR1 SGHAT, CDR2 FQNNGV. V was pared by 1 base and J by 8 bases, with 14 bases between. There are 15 residues in the CDR3. The CDR3: CASSLVGTGGEKLFF. CDR3 nucleotides: TGTGCCAGCAGCTTAGTGGGAACCGGGGGAGAAAAACTGTTTTTT.

This chain uses TRBV10-3 with TRBJ1-2; no reliable D call. Trimming cost V 0 bases and J 4 bases, with 15 bases left between them. The CDR3 loop spans 16 amino acids. CDR1 and CDR2 (germline): ENHRY, SYGVKD. The CDR3 DNA sequence: TGTGCCATCAGTGAGTCGTTACGAGGCGAGGGCTATGGCTACACCTTC. Encoded protein: CAISESLRGEGYGYTF.

The chain links TRBV27 to TRBJ2-5, with 9 bases identical to TRBD2. Germline loops: CDR1 MNHEY, CDR2 SMNVEV (reference sequence). Germline trimming cut 4 bases from V and 7 bases from J; bases unmatched to any gene: 16. The length of the CDR3 is 17 residues. CDR3 protein: CASSSLGLAPVLRTQYF. For the CDR3, the DNA is TGTGCCAGCAGTTCGTTGGGACTAGCCCCAGTTTTGAGGACCCAGTACTTC.

The gene calls are TRBV3-1 (or the pseudogene TRBV3-2) and TRBJ2-1, with a tentative D call TRBD2 (6 bases). There are 13 residues in the CDR3. The ends were cut back, 1 base at V and 8 bases at J, with 9 bases in the middle. CDR1 and CDR2 (germline): LGHDT, YNNKEL (reference sequence). The CDR3 DNA reads TGTGCCAGCAGCCAAGGGGGGGTCTATGAGCAGTTCTTC. Translated: CASSQGGVYEQFF.

V usage is TRBV5-6 and J usage is TRBJ1-4; D might be TRBD1 (6 bases). Germline V gene lookup returns CDR1 SGHDT and CDR2 YYEEEE. The V end lost 0 bases, the J end lost 10 bases, and 13 bases lay between the germline ends. The CDR3 sequence is 14 residues long. The CDR3 coding sequence is TGTGCCAGCAGCTTGGATAAGGGGGATGCAAAACTGTTTTTT. Protein sequence: CASSLDKGDAKLFF.

The chain couples TRBV29-1 to TRBJ2-3, with TRBD2 matching over 12 bases. This CDR3 is 16 amino acids long. Looked up from germline, CDR1 is SQVTM and CDR2 is ANQGSEA. V was pared by 1 base and J by 3 bases, with 5 bases of the junction left unmatched. CDR3 loop: CSVEGSTSGSTDTQYF. In nucleotides, the CDR3 is TGCAGCGTTGAAGGATCGACTAGCGGGAGTACAGATACGCAGTATTTT.

There are a few counts of this clone. The gene calls are TRBV2 and TRBJ2-2, with D possibly TRBD2 on 6 matching bases. Trimming removed 7 bases at V and 10 bases at J, with 10 bases between. The germline V gene has CDR1 SNHLY and CDR2 FYNNEI. CDR3 length equals 11 residues. This CDR3 reads CASKRALELFF. As DNA, the CDR3 is TGTGCCAGCAAGCGGGCCTTGGAGCTGTTTTTT.

The J gene is TRBJ2-3, the V gene TRBV6-6, with 9 bases matching TRBD2. The V gene end was trimmed by 2 bases and the J gene end by 14 bases; junction bases not matched to a gene: 11. Per the germline V gene, CDR1 is MNHNY and CDR2 is SVGAGI (reference sequence). CDR3 length equals 14 residues. The CDR3 nucleotides are TGTGCCAGCAGTTACGAGCGGGGGGAACCCTATCGGTATTTT. This encodes CASSYERGEPYRYF.

The gene calls are TRBV28 and TRBJ1-1, with D perhaps TRBD1 (6 bases). The V end lost 5 bases, the J end lost 1 base, and 11 bases lay between the germline ends. The CDR3 runs to 14 residues. From germline, CDR1 is MDHEN and CDR2 SYDVKM. The CDR3 region has the DNA TGTGCCAGCAGTAACGGGGGGCGGAACACTGAAGCTTTCTTT. Its translation: CASSNGGRNTEAFF.

This clone was observed a few times. V is TRBV5-4 and J is TRBJ2-7, with 7 bases matching TRBD2. The CDR3 contains 14 residues. The junction had 5 bases not matched to a gene; V was cut back by 1 base and J by 4 bases. Germline CDR1 is SGHNT and CDR2 is YYREEE (reference sequence). CDR3 coding DNA: TGTGCCAGCAGCTTGCGCGGGAGCGGATACGAGCAGTACTTC. Translating it yields CASSLRGSGYEQYF.

This clone appeared a few times. The chain carries TRBV5-5 and TRBJ2-7; 7 nucleotides agree with TRBD2. CDR1 and CDR2 (germline): SGHKS, YYEKEE (reference sequence). The CDR3 consists of 14 residues. V shed 1 base and J 2 bases; nucleotides not matched to a gene: 3. The CDR3 DNA reads TGTGCCAGCAGCTTGTGGGGGACTACCTACGAGCAGTACTTC. As protein: CASSLWGTTYEQYF.

The gene calls are TRBV11-3 and TRBJ2-5, with D possibly TRBD1 on 5 matching bases. V was pared by 4 bases and J by 0 bases, with 6 bases between. This CDR3 has 13 residues. CDR1 and CDR2 (germline): SGHNT, YENEEA. Here the CDR3 reads CASSSGNQETQYF. The CDR3 DNA reads as TGTGCCAGCAGCTCAGGGAACCAAGAGACCCAGTACTTC.